Presented here are 10 T cell receptor beta chains from one specimen sequenced in a study of post-analysis software for immune sequencing data. Unique molecular identifiers were built into the TCR beta cDNA libraries. From the PCR reads, TCRdb called clonotypes with MiXCR, one entry per CDR3 protein. The table has 250,000 to 300,000 distinct CDR3 sequences, about 40% seen once; the top ten hold around 4.7%. Whole-study results and caveats: TRBV5-6, TRBV5-1 and TRBV20-1 were among 4 or 5 TRBV segments more frequent in patients than controls.

These TCRs' antigens remain unknown. Sequencing used blood. These receptor sequences come from a girl aged 5-17 years with multiple sclerosis.

This clonotype has ten or more counts. J is TRBJ1-1 and V is TRBV20-1; weak D call: TRBD1 (5 bases). The ends were cut back, 6 bases at V and 1 base at J, with 12 bases in the middle. Germline V lookup: CDR1 DFQATT, CDR2 SNEGSKA (reference sequence). The CDR3 runs to 13 residues. The CDR3: CSAGDGSNTEAFF. As DNA, the CDR3 is TGCAGTGCAGGGGACGGCTCGAACACTGAAGCTTTCTTT.

The J gene is TRBJ2-3, the V gene TRBV11-2, with 8 bases matching TRBD2. Germline V CDR1 and CDR2: SGHAT, FQNNGV. The CDR3 spans 18 residues. J lost 1 base, V lost 1 base, and 10 bases had no gene match. CDR3 nucleotides: TGTGCCAGCAGCTTAGTCGGGGGGGGTTGGACAGGCACAGATACGCAGTATTTT. This codes for CASSLVGGGWTGTDTQYF.

This clonotype was seen repeatedly, ten times or more. This chain uses TRBV11-2 with TRBJ1-1, with 8 bases matching TRBD1. Germline loops: CDR1 SGHAT, CDR2 FQNNGV. The junction had 4 bases not matched to a gene; V was cut back by 1 base and J by 6 bases. The CDR3 has 14 amino acids. CDR3 DNA sequence: TGTGCCAGCAGCTTAGGGACAGGGCGATCTGAAGCTTTCTTT. Translation: CASSLGTGRSEAFF.

As DNA, the CDR3 is TGCAGCGTCAAAAGAGGTGGCGAGCAGTACTTC. Its translation is CSVKRGGEQYF. The rearrangement joins TRBV29-1 to TRBJ2-5, with D hard to call. The better agreement between TRBJ2-7 and the DNA end casts doubt on the J call. The CDR3 totals 11 residues. Germline values: CDR1 SQVTM, CDR2 ANQGSEA.

The chain couples TRBV7-9 to TRBJ1-1; D remains unclear. V was shortened by 2 bases and J by 4 bases, with 11 bases between the two germline ends. The CDR3 totals 14 residues. Per the germline V gene, CDR1 is SEHNR and CDR2 is FQNEAQ (reference sequence). The CDR3 reads CASSLLGLGTEAFF. The CDR3 DNA is TGTGCCAGCAGCTTATTGGGGTTGGGCACTGAAGCTTTCTTT.

This clonotype was seen ten or more times. The chain combines TRBV20-1 with TRBJ2-7; the match to TRBD1 covers 10 bases. The CDR3 extends over 12 amino acids. V lost 4 bases to trimming and J lost 4 bases; unmatched junction nucleotides: 1. Per the germline V gene, CDR1 is DFQATT and CDR2 is SNEGSKA (reference sequence). The CDR3 coding sequence is TGCAGTGCTACGGGACAGGGGTACGAGCAGTACTTC. This gives the protein CSATGQGYEQYF.

This clonotype was counted ten times or more. The genes are TRBV6-2 or TRBV6-3 and TRBJ2-7, with a weak D call TRBD1 (7 bases). This CDR3 spans 15 amino acids. Trimming took 6 bases from V and 3 from J, leaving 18 bases between them. CDR1 is MNHEY, CDR2 SVGEGT, per germline. CDR3 region: CASSPTGAGGYEQYF. CDR3 in DNA: TGTGCCAGCAGCCCCACGGGGGCAGGGGGCTACGAGCAGTACTTC.

This clonotype has ten or more counts. V is TRBV29-1 and J is TRBJ2-7; the D is unclear. The CDR3 contains 15 residues. CDR1 and CDR2 (germline): SQVTM, ANQGSEA. Trimming cost V 2 bases and J 3 bases, with 17 bases left between them. CDR3 sequence: CSVELRTESGYEQYF. Written as DNA, the CDR3 is TGCAGCGTTGAATTAAGGACGGAGTCGGGCTACGAGCAGTACTTC.

The table lists this clonotype with many counts. The rearrangement joins TRBV11-2 to TRBJ2-7, with 12 bases fitting TRBD2. Germline V gene data show CDR1 as SGHAT and CDR2 as FQNNGV. CDR3 length: 18 amino acids. After removal of 5 bases from V and 6 bases from J, the junction contained 17 bases not matched to a gene. The CDR3 nucleotides read TGTGCCAGCAGCCCAAGGGGGGATGGGACTAGCGGGTCCGCCGAGCAGTACTTC. This gives the protein CASSPRGDGTSGSAEQYF.

Many counts were recorded for this clonotype. The chain combines TRBV6-6 with TRBJ1-4; D unclear. CDR3 length equals 17 residues. Trimming left V 5 bases short and J 0 bases short, with 16 bases between. From germline, CDR1 is MNHNY and CDR2 SVGAGI (reference sequence). The CDR3 coding sequence is TGTGCCAGCAGTACGGCGGAGCGCCTTGCAACTAATGAAAAACTGTTTTTT. This encodes CASSTAERLATNEKLFF.